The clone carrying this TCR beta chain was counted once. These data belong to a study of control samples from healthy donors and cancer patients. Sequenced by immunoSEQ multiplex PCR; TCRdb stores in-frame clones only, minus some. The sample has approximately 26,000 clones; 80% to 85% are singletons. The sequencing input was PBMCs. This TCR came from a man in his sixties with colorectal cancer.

The CDR3 DNA reads TGTGCCAGCAGCTTAGACCAGACAGGCTACACCTTC. Its protein is CASSLDQTGYTF. The chain recombines TRBV7-2 with TRBJ1-2; D is uncertain. The V and J ends lost 1 base and 8 bases respectively, with 8 bases between them. Per germline, CDR1 SGHTA and CDR2 FQGNSA. This CDR3 spans 12 amino acids.